This passage covers 10 T cell receptor beta chains from one sample sequenced in a study of healthy donors' naive CD4 and CD8 T cells. A linear amplification protocol produced the TCR libraries from about 510 ng of total RNA. TCRdb processed the reads anew with MiXCR; each CDR3 protein has one entry. The table includes 150,000 to 200,000 distinct CDR3 sequences, around 70% detected once. The specimen sequenced was naive CD4+ and CD8+ T cells sorted from blood, pooled from several donors. These receptors originate from a pool of human donors in good health; the sample pools cells from several healthy donors.

The chain recombines TRBV29-1 with TRBJ2-2; D is uncertain. V shed 4 bases and J shed 7 bases, with 13 bases lying between them. Per the germline V gene, CDR1 is SQVTM and CDR2 is ANQGSEA. The CDR3 contains 13 residues. The CDR3 reads CSVVLTAGGELFF. The CDR3, as DNA: TGCAGCGTTGTACTAACGGCTGGCGGGGAGCTGTTTTTT.

The chain carries TRBV7-2 and TRBJ2-3, with 11 bases lining up with TRBD2. The CDR3 runs 20 residues. Germline loops: CDR1 SGHTA, CDR2 FQGNSA. The trim removed 7 bases at V and 0 bases at J, leaving 18 bases unmatched. CDR3 sequence reads: CASNLLAGAYPLTSTDTQYF. The CDR3 coding sequence is TGTGCCAGCAACCTACTAGCGGGAGCCTACCCCCTAACTAGCACAGATACGCAGTATTTT. The variable domain in full, with the rest retrieved from reference TRBV7-2 and TRBJ2-3, is GAGVSQSPSNKVTEKGKDVELRCDPISGHTALYWYRQSLGQGLEFLIYFQGNSAPDKSGLPSDRFSAERTGGSVSTLTIQRTQQEDSAVYLCASNLLAGAYPLTSTDTQYFGPGTRLTVL.

The rearrangement uses TRBV29-1 and TRBJ2-5; TRBD2 might be the D (5 bases). The CDR3 spans 12 residues. The V gene lost 4 bases and the J gene lost 1 base, with 7 bases spanning the gap. CDR1 and CDR2 (germline): SQVTM, ANQGSEA. CDR3 protein: CSVGEGQETQYF. In DNA, the CDR3 is TGCAGCGTTGGTGAGGGCCAAGAGACCCAGTACTTC. The entire variable domain, with the rest obtained from reference TRBV29-1 and TRBJ2-5, is as follows: SAVISQKPSRDICQRGTSLTIQCQVDSQVTMMFWYRQQPGQSLTLIATANQGSEATYESGFVIDKFPISRPNLTFSTLTVSNMSPEDSSIYLCSVGEGQETQYFGPGTRLLVL.

This clonotype was counted once. The V gene is TRBV2, the J gene TRBJ2-2; the D is unclear. Germline loops: CDR1 SNHLY, CDR2 FYNNEI. This CDR3 spans 13 amino acids. Deletions cut 3 bases from V and 1 base from J, with 3 bases between. Here the CDR3 DNA reads TGTGCCAGCAGTGATGAGAACACCGGGGAGCTGTTTTTT. It specifies CASSDENTGELFF.

CDR3 nucleotides: TGTGCCAGTAGTATCTGGGGACAGGGGGCGCGGGGCTACACCTTC. Residues: CASSIWGQGARGYTF. The rearrangement links TRBV19 to TRBJ1-2; 12 bases fit TRBD1. In germline, CDR1 is LNHDA, CDR2 SQIVND (reference sequence). After removal of 3 bases from V and 8 bases from J, the junction contained 7 bases not matched to a gene. The CDR3 contains 15 residues.

The rearrangement uses TRBV15 and TRBJ1-1; perhaps TRBD1 as D (5 bases). V shed 0 bases and J shed 10 bases, with 15 bases lying between them. Looked up from germline, CDR1 is LNHNV and CDR2 is YYDKDF (reference sequence). The CDR3 sequence is 14 residues long. The DNA for the CDR3 is TGTGCCACCAGCAGAGACGGGGGTGTAGGCGTAGCTTTCTTT. This gives the protein CATSRDGGVGVAFF.

The table lists this clonotype with a few counts. The chain carries TRBV30 and TRBJ2-5; 9 bases fit TRBD2. The V segment lost 5 bases and the J segment 1 base; nucleotides outside the gene matches: 2. The CDR3 has 13 amino acids. Germline V lookup: CDR1 GTSNPN, CDR2 SVGIG (reference sequence). CDR3 in DNA: TGTGCCTGGGGACTAGCGATCCAAGAGACCCAGTACTTC. Translating it yields CAWGLAIQETQYF. The full variable domain, its missing parts supplied by reference TRBV30 and TRBJ2-5, is SQTIHQWPATLVQPVGSPLSLECTVEGTSNPNLYWYRQAAGRGLQLLFYSVGIGQISSEVPQNLSASRPQDRQFILSSKKLLLSDSGFYLCAWGLAIQETQYFGPGTRLLVL.

V and J are TRBV6-5 and TRBJ2-5, with a possible D match to TRBD2 (5 bases). Germline V gene data show CDR1 as MNHEY and CDR2 as SVGAGI. The germline V and J ends were trimmed by 2 bases and 4 bases, with 11 bases remaining between them. The CDR3 has 14 residues. CDR3 DNA: TGTGCCAGCAGTTACCTAGGGAGAGGAGAGACCCAGTACTTC. This codes for CASSYLGRGETQYF.

The genes are TRBV19 and TRBJ1-5; D is undetermined. This CDR3 comprises 13 residues. The germline gives CDR1 LNHDA, CDR2 SQIVND (reference sequence). Trimming left V 10 bases short and J 1 base short, with 11 bases between. CDR3 protein: CATQKVSNQPQHF. The CDR3 DNA reads TGTGCCACCCAGAAGGTCAGCAATCAGCCCCAGCATTTT.

CDR3 sequence reads: CASSSYLRTGTANTEAFF. The DNA of the CDR3 is TGTGCCAGCAGCTCCTATTTAAGAACCGGGACAGCAAACACTGAAGCTTTCTTT. V gene TRBV5-4 combines with J gene TRBJ1-1; 7 bases agree with TRBD1. The CDR3 length is 18 residues. In germline, CDR1 is SGHNT, CDR2 YYREEE (reference sequence). The trim removed 3 bases at V and 2 bases at J, leaving 16 bases unmatched.